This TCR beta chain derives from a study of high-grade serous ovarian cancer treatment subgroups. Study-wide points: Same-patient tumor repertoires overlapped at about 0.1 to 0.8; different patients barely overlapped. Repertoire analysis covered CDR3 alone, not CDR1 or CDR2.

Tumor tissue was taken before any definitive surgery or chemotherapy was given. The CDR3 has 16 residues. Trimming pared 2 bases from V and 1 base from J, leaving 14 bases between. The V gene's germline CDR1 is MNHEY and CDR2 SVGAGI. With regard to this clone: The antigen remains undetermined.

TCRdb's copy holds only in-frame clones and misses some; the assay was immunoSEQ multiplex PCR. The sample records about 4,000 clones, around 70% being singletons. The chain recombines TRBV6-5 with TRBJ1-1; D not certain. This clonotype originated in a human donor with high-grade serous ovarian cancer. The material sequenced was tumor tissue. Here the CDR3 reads CASSYTIGRRNTEAFF. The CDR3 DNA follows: TGTGCCAGCAGTTACACGATCGGGCGGCGGAACACTGAAGCTTTCTTT.